Listed below are T cell receptor beta chains from one sample, sequenced in a study of T cell responses to AZD1222 COVID-19 vaccine. Data came from immunoSEQ multiplex PCR; TCRdb stores just in-frame clones and leaves some out. The repertoire includes 150,000 to 200,000 clones, about nine tenths of them detected once, and approximately 3% sits in the top ten. The source was peripheral blood, collected on day 0 of AZD1222 vaccination. Every receptor here comes from an adult in good health. The CDR3 runs from the conserved cysteine through the conserved F or W.

j_call: TRBJ2-7
cdr3_length: 15
v_call: TRBV6-2/TRBV6-3
cdr3_aa: CASSFSGRFSYEQYF

j_call: TRBJ1-1
cdr3_length: 15
v_call: TRBV7-9
cdr3_aa: CASSRGVDLNTEAFF

j_call: TRBJ2-7
cdr3_length: 15
v_call: TRBV18
cdr3_aa: CASSPGRTGIYEQYF

j_call: TRBJ1-1
cdr3_length: 14
v_call: TRBV9
cdr3_aa: CASSVAQGQGSAFF

j_call: TRBJ2-4
cdr3_length: 12
v_call: TRBV2
cdr3_aa: CAIQLAKNIQYF

j_call: TRBJ1-2
cdr3_length: 11
v_call: TRBV7-9
cdr3_aa: CASSLRGGYTF

j_call: TRBJ1-6
cdr3_length: 18
v_call: TRBV5-6
cdr3_aa: CASSLTAGENSYNSPLHF

j_call: TRBJ2-3
cdr3_length: 16
v_call: TRBV7-8
cdr3_aa: CASSLGLRGASDTQYF

j_call: TRBJ1-5
cdr3_length: 15
v_call: TRBV5-8
cdr3_aa: CASSLEGVLHQPQHF

j_call: TRBJ2-7
cdr3_length: 13
v_call: TRBV7-2
cdr3_aa: CASSYAGTYEQYF